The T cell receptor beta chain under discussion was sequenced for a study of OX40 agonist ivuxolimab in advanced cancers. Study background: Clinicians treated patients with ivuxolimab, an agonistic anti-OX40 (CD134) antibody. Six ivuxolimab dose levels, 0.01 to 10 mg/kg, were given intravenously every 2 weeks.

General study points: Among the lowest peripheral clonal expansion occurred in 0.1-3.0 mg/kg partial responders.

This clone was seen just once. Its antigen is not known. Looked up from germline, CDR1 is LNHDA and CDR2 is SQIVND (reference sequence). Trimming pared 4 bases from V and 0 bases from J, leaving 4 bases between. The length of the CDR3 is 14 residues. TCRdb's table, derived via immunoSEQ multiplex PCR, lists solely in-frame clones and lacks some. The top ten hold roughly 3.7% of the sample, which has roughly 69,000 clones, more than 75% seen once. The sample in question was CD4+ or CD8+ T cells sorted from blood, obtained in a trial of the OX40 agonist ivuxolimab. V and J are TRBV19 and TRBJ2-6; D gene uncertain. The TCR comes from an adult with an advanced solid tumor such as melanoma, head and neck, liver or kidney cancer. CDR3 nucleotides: TGTGCCAGTAGTAGTCGCTCTGGGGCCAACGTCCTGACTTTC. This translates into CASSSRSGANVLTF.